A single sample is the source of the 19 T cell receptor beta chains below, sequenced in a study of blood T cells in healthy people across ages. For the second PCR, which ran for 7 to 11 cycles, a sample-barcoded 5' primer and a J-beta primer mix were used. TCRdb ran MiXCR on the 5' RACE reads and lists one entry per CDR3 protein. Of hundreds of thousands of distinct CDR3 sequences listed, 49% are singletons. The sample was blood. Source of these receptors: a woman aged 55-69 years in good health.

In its sample, this clonotype was seen a few times. V is TRBV7-2 and J is TRBJ2-5; D possibly corresponds to TRBD2 (6 bases). Germline V gene lookup returns CDR1 SGHTA and CDR2 FQGNSA. CDR3 length: 15 residues. Deletions cut 1 base from V and 5 bases from J, with 14 bases between. This chain's CDR3 is CASSLVAGTGETQYF. CDR3 DNA sequence: TGTGCCAGCAGCTTAGTCGCGGGAACCGGCGAGACCCAGTACTTC.

The genes are TRBV9 and TRBJ2-6; D is ambiguous. The CDR3 loop spans 15 amino acids. Germline CDR1 reads SGDLS; CDR2 reads YYNGEE. V lost 0 bases and J lost 2, with 6 bases in between. The CDR3 protein is CASSVDGAGANVLTF. The CDR3 bases are TGTGCCAGCAGCGTAGATGGGGCTGGGGCCAACGTCCTGACTTTC. Drawing the rest from reference TRBV9 and TRBJ2-6, the complete variable domain is DSGVTQTPKHLITATGQRVTLRCSPRSGDLSVYWYQQSLDQGLQFLIQYYNGEERAKGNILERFSAQQFPDLHSELNLSSLELGDSALYFCASSVDGAGANVLTFGAGSRLTVL.

This chain connects TRBV10-3 to TRBJ2-3; D gene unclear. The germline V and J ends were trimmed by 3 bases and 0 bases, with 4 bases remaining between them. The CDR3 consists of 13 residues. Germline assignment: CDR1 ENHRY and CDR2 SYGVKD. Here the CDR3 DNA reads TGTGCCATCAGTGATACTAGCACAGATACGCAGTATTTT. Protein: CAISDTSTDTQYF.

V is TRBV7-2 and J is TRBJ2-3, with no clear D. Germline CDR1 SGHTA, CDR2 FQGNSA. This CDR3 is built from 15 residues. V lost 2 bases to trimming and J lost 0 bases, with 9 bases between them. CDR3 DNA: TGTGCCAGCAGCTTACAAACACTCAGCACAGATACGCAGTATTTT. Protein: CASSLQTLSTDTQYF.

This clonotype occurred a few times. The rearrangement links TRBV6-6 to TRBJ2-1, with TRBD1 matching over 8 bases. CDR3 size: 14 residues. Per the germline V gene, CDR1 is MNHNY and CDR2 is SVGAGI (reference sequence). The V segment lost 7 bases and the J segment 3 bases; nucleotides outside the gene matches: 5. CDR3: CASNAGGIYNEQFF. In nucleotides, the CDR3 is TGTGCCAGCAATGCAGGGGGCATCTACAATGAGCAGTTCTTC.

This clonotype was observed a handful of times. The V call is TRBV21-1, the J call TRBJ2-6. TRBV21-1 is labeled a pseudogene. The CDR3 is 17 residues long. The CDR3: CASSKEDRPSGANVLTF. The CDR3 coding sequence is TGTGCCAGCAGCAAAGAGGACCGGCCCTCTGGGGCCAACGTCCTGACTTTC.

The chain couples TRBV29-1 to TRBJ1-2, with TRBD1 as a possible D gene (6 bases). The length of the CDR3 is 12 residues. The germline V gene has CDR1 SQVTM and CDR2 ANQGSEA. V lost 4 bases, J lost 5 bases, and 11 bases lay in between. Written as DNA, the CDR3 is TGCAGCGTTGGCAGGGGTGATTATGGCTACACCTTC. Translation: CSVGRGDYGYTF.

This clonotype was seen a handful of times. The V gene is TRBV3-1, the J gene TRBJ2-1, with 11 bases fitting TRBD2. After removal of 1 base from V and 6 bases from J, the junction contained 11 bases not matched to a gene. The germline V gene encodes CDR1 LGHDT and CDR2 YNNKEL (reference sequence). The CDR3 has 18 residues. CDR3 sequence (DNA): TGTGCCAGCAGCCAAGGTTGGACTAGCGGGTTGAAGGGCAATGAGCAGTTCTTC. This encodes CASSQGWTSGLKGNEQFF.

The chain employs TRBV20-1 and TRBJ2-1; possibly TRBD2 for D (5 bases). The V end lost 6 bases, the J end lost 5 bases, and 17 bases lay between the germline ends. CDR1 is DFQATT and CDR2 is SNEGSKA in the germline V gene (reference sequence). CDR3 size: 14 residues. The CDR3: CSAPGIGWDNEQFF. CDR3 nucleotide sequence: TGCAGTGCCCCCGGGATAGGTTGGGACAATGAGCAGTTCTTC.

The chain joins TRBV2 to TRBJ2-3, with D possibly being TRBD1 or TRBD2 (5 bases each). Germline-derived CDR1 and CDR2 are SNHLY and FYNNEI. Trimming removed 7 bases from V and 3 bases from J, with 17 bases in between. This CDR3 region has 15 residues. CDR3: CASTDGGGVTDTQYF. Written as DNA, the CDR3 is TGTGCCAGCACCGACGGTGGGGGAGTAACAGATACGCAGTATTTT.

This clonotype was seen a few times. The CDR3 nucleotides read TGTGCCAGCAGCTTTGGCCGAAGGGAAAATTCACCCCTCCACTTT. Translation: CASSFGRRENSPLHF. The V gene is TRBV5-6, the J gene TRBJ1-6; D remains ambiguous. The germline gives CDR1 SGHDT, CDR2 YYEEEE. CDR3 size: 15 residues. Trimming took off 2 bases at V and 7 bases at J, with 13 bases between the two ends.

The chain uses TRBV18 and TRBJ2-6, with D possibly being TRBD1 (5 bases). CDR3 length: 16 amino acids. Trimming left V 2 bases short and J 4 bases short, with 12 bases between. In germline, CDR1 is KGHSH, CDR2 LQKENI. The CDR3 region is CASSPLTAKGANVLTF. The CDR3 region has the DNA TGTGCCAGCTCACCATTGACAGCCAAAGGGGCCAACGTCCTGACTTTC.

This clonotype showed up just a few times. V gene TRBV2 combines with J gene TRBJ2-3, with 9 bases fitting TRBD2. Losses at the gene ends were 2 bases for V and 2 bases for J; bases not matched to a gene: 5. Germline V gene lookup returns CDR1 SNHLY and CDR2 FYNNEI. The CDR3 is 16 amino acids. CDR3 bases: TGTGCCAGCAGTGAAAGAGCGGGAGGCACCACAGATACGCAGTATTTT. This sequence encodes CASSERAGGTTDTQYF.

About this clonotype itself: The junction does not match germline at one end; this may be a read error. The genes are TRBV7-9 and TRBJ1-2; D gene ambiguous. Germline V lookup: CDR1 SEHNR, CDR2 FQNEAQ (reference sequence). The CDR3 runs 14 residues. CDR3 DNA: TGTGCCAGCAGCCCGGCCGGCATTAACTATGACTACACCTTC. This translates into CASSPAGINYDYTF.

This clonotype was seen a handful of times. The rearrangement uses TRBV25-1 and TRBJ2-2; TRBD2 is a possible D gene (5 bases). Germline V CDR1 and CDR2: MGHDK, SYGVNS. Trimming removed 3 bases at V and 2 bases at J, with 7 bases between. The CDR3 has 14 amino acids. CDR3 in amino acids: CASSDRTNTGELFF. Written as DNA, the CDR3 is TGTGCCAGCAGTGACAGGACTAACACCGGGGAGCTGTTTTTT.

The chain is built from TRBV29-1 and TRBJ2-3; D ambiguous. Trimming took off 6 bases at V and 3 bases at J, with 10 bases between the two ends. The germline V gene has CDR1 SQVTM and CDR2 ANQGSEA. This CDR3 has 12 residues. The CDR3 DNA follows: TGCAGCGTCTCAGGCCCGACAGATACGCAGTATTTT. Encoded protein: CSVSGPTDTQYF.

The J gene is TRBJ1-2, the V gene TRBV30; D possibly corresponds to TRBD1 (6 bases). Germline V gene data show CDR1 as GTSNPN and CDR2 as SVGIG (reference sequence). Trimming stripped 1 base from V and 5 bases from J, with 11 bases between. CDR3 length equals 13 residues. CDR3 loop: CAWSGQGGYGYTF. CDR3 nucleotide sequence: TGTGCCTGGAGTGGACAAGGGGGGTATGGCTACACCTTC.

V is TRBV20-1 and J is TRBJ2-4; D remains unclear. The CDR3 covers 14 residues. Germline V gene sequence: CDR1 DFQATT, CDR2 SNEGSKA (reference sequence). V was trimmed by 5 bases and J by 6 bases, leaving 17 bases between them. As DNA, the CDR3 is TGCAGTGCTCTTAGGCCCCAACAAGGAAACATTCAGTACTTC. Translation: CSALRPQQGNIQYF.

This clonotype was counted between two and nine times. The CDR3 sequence is CASSTGEGSTDTQYF. The DNA for the CDR3 is TGTGCCAGCAGCACAGGGGAGGGGAGCACAGATACGCAGTATTTT. The V gene is TRBV27, the J gene TRBJ2-3, with D perhaps being TRBD1 or TRBD2 (7 bases each). The V gene lost 6 bases and the J gene lost 0 bases, with 13 bases spanning the gap. This CDR3 has 15 amino acids. The V gene's germline CDR1 is MNHEY and CDR2 SMNVEV (reference sequence).